This record looks at one T cell receptor beta chain sequence and its context. The CDR3 covers 14 residues. Germline CDR1 reads SEHNR; CDR2 reads FQNEAQ (reference sequence). V was clipped by 1 base and J by 1 base, with 7 bases between them. These data originate in a study of shared clonotypes between healthy human individuals. TCRdb's table, derived via immunoSEQ multiplex PCR, lists solely in-frame clones and lacks some. The profile covers over 1.5 million clones, with 95% to 99% appearing a single time and about 0.45% taken by the ten largest. Sequencing was done on a sample of naive CD4+ T cells sorted from blood. Subset here: CD45RA+ positively selected. The rearrangement links TRBV7-9 to TRBJ1-2, with D hard to call. This receptor was obtained from a man under 40 in good health. The CDR3 here is CASSLVRDNYGYTF. Here the CDR3 DNA reads TGTGCCAGCAGCTTAGTAAGGGATAACTATGGCTACACCTTC.